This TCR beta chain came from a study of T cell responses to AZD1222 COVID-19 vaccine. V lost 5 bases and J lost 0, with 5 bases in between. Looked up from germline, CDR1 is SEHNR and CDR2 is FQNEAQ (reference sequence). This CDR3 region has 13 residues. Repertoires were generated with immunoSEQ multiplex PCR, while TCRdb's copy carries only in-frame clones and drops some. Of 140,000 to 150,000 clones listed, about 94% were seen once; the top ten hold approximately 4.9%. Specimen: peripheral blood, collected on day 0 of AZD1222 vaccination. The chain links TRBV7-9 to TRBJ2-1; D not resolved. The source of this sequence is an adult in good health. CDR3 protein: CASSPASYNEQFF. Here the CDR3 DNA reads TGTGCCAGCAGCCCCGCCTCCTACAATGAGCAGTTCTTC.